The subject of this entry is one TCR beta chain. What it binds is not known. The junction departs from the called germline gene at one end, perhaps through a read error. The data derive from a study of T cell responses to AZD1222 COVID-19 vaccine. Broader study findings: White British donors predominated, females outnumbered males, and clonal diversity was possibly underestimated.

Assay: immunoSEQ multiplex PCR; the TCRdb copy retains only in-frame clones and omits some. The sample lists fewer than 120,000 clones; about nine tenths were seen once. Germline-derived CDR1 and CDR2 are SSHAT and FNYEAQ (reference sequence). The CDR3 spans 15 residues. This specimen consisted of peripheral blood, obtained 28 days after the second AZD1222 dose. The sequence derives from an adult who received the AZD1222 COVID-19 vaccine. The rearrangement joins TRBV7-7 to TRBJ2-3; 8 bases agree with TRBD2. The CDR3 DNA sequence: TGTGCTAGCAGCTCGGGAGGGAGGGTCACAGATACGCAGTATTTT. The encoded protein is CASSSGGRVTDTQYF. Filled out from reference TRBV7-7 and TRBJ2-3, the complete variable domain reads GAGVSQSPRYKVTKRGQDVTLRCDPISSHATLYWYQQALGQGPEFLTYFNYEAQPDKSGLPSDRFSAERPEGSISTLTIQRTEQRDSAMYRCASSSGGRVTDTQYFGPGTRLTVL.